Presented here are 2 T cell receptor beta chains from one specimen sequenced in a study of T-cell memory formation after mild COVID-19. MiXCR was run by TCRdb on the 5' RACE reads, yielding one entry per CDR3 protein. Of about 340,000 distinct CDR3 sequences listed, approximately 15% are singletons. Sequences were obtained from PBMCs or a T cell subset sorted from them (not recorded which). All receptors derive from a man aged 18-30 years who had mild COVID-19 (a few samples of this study predate the infection). Cell type and time point are not known.

This rearrangement joins TRBV7-8 to TRBJ2-7; D is perhaps TRBD1 or TRBD2 (5 bases each). Looked up from germline, CDR1 is SGHVS and CDR2 is FQNEAQ. V was clipped by 5 bases and J by 10 bases, with 12 bases between them. This CDR3 contains 11 residues. CDR3 sequence (DNA): TGTGCCAGCAGCCTGGGTGGGGACCAGTACTTC. Amino acid sequence: CASSLGGDQYF.

The chain has TRBV5-1 and TRBJ1-1, with D possibly being TRBD1 (5 bases). The V end lost 3 bases, the J end lost 0 bases, and 12 bases lay between the germline ends. CDR3 length: 15 amino acids. From germline, CDR1 is SGHRS and CDR2 YFSETQ. The DNA for the CDR3 is TGCGCCAGCAGCTCCACAGGCCGAATGAACACTGAAGCTTTCTTT. Translated: CASSSTGRMNTEAFF.